Shown below are 23 T cell receptor beta chains from a single sample sequenced in a study of PD-1 blockade in classical Hodgkin lymphoma. The patients all showed relapse after autologous stem cell transplantation, while their brentuximab vedotin exposure varied. Some clones are missing from TCRdb's copy, which holds only in-frame ones; the method was immunoSEQ multiplex PCR. This sample has approximately 15,000 clones, with roughly 87% found just once. The sequencing here drew on peripheral blood mononuclear cells (PBMCs), taken before the second cycle of nivolumab. The receptor set was obtained from a human donor with classical Hodgkin lymphoma.

The rearrangement uses TRBV2 and TRBJ2-7, with D perhaps being TRBD1 or TRBD2 (5 bases each). CDR1 is SNHLY and CDR2 is FYNNEI in the germline V gene. This CDR3 spans 14 amino acids. V was cut by 6 bases and J by 1 base, with 13 bases left in between. The CDR3 sequence is CASSPGLLSYEQYF. The CDR3 DNA follows: TGTGCCAGCAGCCCGGGGCTCCTTTCCTACGAGCAGTACTTC.

J is TRBJ1-1 and V is TRBV6-5, with 8 bases fitting TRBD1. V trimming: 2 bases; J trimming: 3 bases; junction bases outside the gene matches: 5. CDR3 length: 15 residues. Germline-derived CDR1 and CDR2 are MNHEY and SVGAGI. The CDR3 region is CASSYLYRGDTEAFF. The CDR3 DNA sequence: TGTGCCAGCAGTTACCTTTACAGGGGGGACACTGAAGCTTTCTTT.

This chain uses TRBV6-5 with TRBJ2-3; D is ambiguous. The CDR3 extends over 11 amino acids. Germline loops: CDR1 MNHEY, CDR2 SVGAGI. V was clipped by 5 bases and J by 3 bases, with 3 bases between them. The CDR3 region has the DNA TGTGCCAGCAGTCATACAGATACGCAGTATTTT. Protein: CASSHTDTQYF.

The rearrangement joins TRBV2 to TRBJ1-5, with 7 bases lining up with TRBD1. CDR3 length equals 16 residues. J gave up 3 bases and V 4 bases, and 9 bases lay outside the gene matches. Looked up from germline, CDR1 is SNHLY and CDR2 is FYNNEI. CDR3 coding DNA: TGTGCCAGCAGTGCAAGGGCGGGACAGTTCAATCAGCCCCAGCATTTT. It translates to CASSARAGQFNQPQHF.

In this sample, this clone turned up a few times. The genes are TRBV6-5 and TRBJ2-5; D might be TRBD2 (6 bases). The CDR3 runs to 15 residues. Germline V lookup: CDR1 MNHEY, CDR2 SVGAGI. V lost 8 bases and J 2 bases, leaving 18 bases between the germline ends. The CDR3 DNA is TGTGCCAGCTCCCAGACTTCCGGGACTCAAGAGACCCAGTACTTC. This translates into CASSQTSGTQETQYF.

In this sample, this clone turned up once. This sequence joins TRBV2 and TRBJ1-5; D remains ambiguous. The CDR3 runs to 16 residues. The germline V gene has CDR1 SNHLY and CDR2 FYNNEI. The V and J ends lost 3 bases and 3 bases respectively, with 15 bases between them. CDR3 sequence reads: CASSDKGGGNNQPQHF. Here the CDR3 DNA reads TGTGCCAGCAGTGATAAGGGAGGAGGGAACAATCAGCCCCAGCATTTT.

Judged by abundance, this clone is medium-sized. The chain employs TRBV14 and TRBJ2-5; D is possibly TRBD2 (5 bases). The CDR3 runs to 14 residues. V dropped 1 base and J dropped 9 bases, with 15 bases sitting between them. From germline, CDR1 is SGHDN and CDR2 FVKESK. CDR3 region: CASSQVGSPRAQYF. The DNA for the CDR3 is TGTGCCAGCAGCCAAGTAGGCAGCCCGCGGGCCCAGTACTTC.

The CDR3 DNA sequence: TGTGCCAGCAGTATTGGCAGGGACACTGAAGCTTTCTTT. The encoded protein is CASSIGRDTEAFF. This sequence joins TRBV27 and TRBJ1-1; perhaps TRBD1 as D (5 bases). Trimming cost V 5 bases and J 3 bases, with 10 bases left between them. Per germline, CDR1 MNHEY and CDR2 SMNVEV (reference sequence). This CDR3 region has 13 residues.

The CDR3 coding sequence is TGTGCCAGCAGCCCGGGTGCCTACGCCAAAAACATTCAGTACTTC. Translated: CASSPGAYAKNIQYF. This sequence joins TRBV13 and TRBJ2-4, with unresolved D. The CDR3 is made up of 15 amino acids. Germline values: CDR1 PRHDT, CDR2 FYEKMQ (reference sequence). The V and J ends lost 5 bases and 1 base respectively, with 12 bases between them.

CDR3 DNA sequence: TGTGCCAGTAGCTCCCCAAGAACGGCCCAACCCTTCGCTTTCTTT. Translating it yields CASSSPRTAQPFAFF. This chain connects TRBV19 to TRBJ1-1; no firm D call. The V gene's germline CDR1 is LNHDA and CDR2 SQIVND (reference sequence). The CDR3 is made up of 15 amino acids. Deletions cut 6 bases from V and 11 bases from J, with 25 bases between.

The chain is built from TRBV25-1 and TRBJ2-1, with TRBD2 matching 10 bases. The CDR3 spans 16 residues. V was pared by 2 bases and J by 4 bases, with 5 bases of the junction left unmatched. CDR1 MGHDK and CDR2 SYGVNS come from the germline V gene. Written as DNA, the CDR3 is TGTGCCAGCAGTGAAAGTATAGCGGGGGGATACAATGAGCAGTTCTTC. It translates to CASSESIAGGYNEQFF.

The rearrangement links TRBV4-1 to TRBJ2-1; 11 nucleotides agree with TRBD2. The V gene's germline CDR1 is MGHRA and CDR2 YSYEKL. The CDR3 has 19 residues. V lost 4 bases to trimming and J lost 9 bases; unmatched junction nucleotides: 20. In DNA form, the CDR3 reads TGCGCCAGCAGCCCACAAGATCCCTTAGCGGGGGGGCCGGTGTCTGAGCAGTTCTTC. This gives the protein CASSPQDPLAGGPVSEQFF.

V is TRBV5-4 and J is TRBJ2-4; weak D call: TRBD1 (5 bases). Germline CDR1 is SGHNT and CDR2 is YYREEE (reference sequence). This CDR3 has 18 amino acids. V lost 1 base and J 4 bases, leaving 21 bases between the germline ends. CDR3 coding DNA: TGTGCCAGCAGCTTGTACACACAAATTGGGGCGCGAAAAAACATTCAGTACTTC. It is translated as CASSLYTQIGARKNIQYF.

The chain is built from TRBV5-1 and TRBJ1-1, with TRBD1 as a possible D gene (6 bases). V was cut by 3 bases and J by 4 bases, with 10 bases left in between. Germline loops: CDR1 SGHRS, CDR2 YFSETQ. CDR3 size: 13 residues. The CDR3 loop reads CASSWTAGTEAFF. DNA for the CDR3: TGCGCCAGCAGCTGGACAGCAGGCACTGAAGCTTTCTTT.

This rearrangement joins TRBV29-1 to TRBJ2-5, with 7 positions matching TRBD1. This CDR3 comprises 12 residues. Germline V gives CDR1 SQVTM, CDR2 ANQGSEA. V trimming: 5 bases; J trimming: 2 bases; junction bases outside the gene matches: 2. CDR3 sequence reads: CSVQQGQETQYF. CDR3 nucleotide sequence: TGCAGCGTTCAACAGGGGCAAGAGACCCAGTACTTC.

The chain employs TRBV30 and TRBJ1-1, with D hard to call. Deletions cut 0 bases from V and 4 bases from J, with 6 bases between. This CDR3 has 12 amino acids. Per germline, CDR1 GTSNPN and CDR2 SVGIG (reference sequence). In DNA, the CDR3 is TGTGCCTGGAGTGTGGGTGGCACTGAAGCTTTCTTT. Translated: CAWSVGGTEAFF.

This clone has only a few counts. In DNA form, the CDR3 reads TGTGCCAGCAGTACTCGACAGGGCGCCTACACCTTC. It is translated as CASSTRQGAYTF. The chain links TRBV6-1 to TRBJ1-2; 7 nucleotides align to TRBD1. Germline V gene lookup returns CDR1 MNHNS and CDR2 SASEGT. The CDR3 is made up of 12 amino acids. Trimming removed 5 bases from V and 10 bases from J; junction bases left unmatched: 7.

The rearrangement joins TRBV6-6 to TRBJ2-7; D ambiguous. Looked up from germline, CDR1 is MNHNY and CDR2 is SVGAGI (reference sequence). V was cut by 5 bases and J by 4 bases, with 9 bases left in between. This CDR3 spans 12 amino acids. As DNA, the CDR3 is TGTGCCAGCAGTAACCAGATGTACGAGCAGTACTTC. It specifies CASSNQMYEQYF.

V is TRBV19 and J is TRBJ2-1; D is uncertain. This CDR3 region has 14 residues. Per the germline V gene, CDR1 is LNHDA and CDR2 is SQIVND (reference sequence). Trimming took 1 base from V and 7 from J, leaving 11 bases between them. CDR3 in DNA: TGTGCCAGTAGTATAGTGAGTAGTTCGAATGAGCAGTTCTTC. As protein: CASSIVSSSNEQFF.

The rearrangement links TRBV12-5 to TRBJ1-2; a possible D gene is TRBD1 (5 bases). V was cut by 2 bases and J by 8 bases, with 15 bases left in between. The germline V gene encodes CDR1 LGHNT and CDR2 FRNRAP. The CDR3 runs 14 residues. The CDR3 coding sequence is TGTGCTAGTGGTTTGCTTTTGAGGGGTGGCGGCTACACCTTC. It encodes CASGLLLRGGGYTF.

J is TRBJ2-2 and V is TRBV5-4; D is uncertain. Germline V gene sequence: CDR1 SGHNT, CDR2 YYREEE (reference sequence). Trimming shortened V by 0 bases and J by 5 bases, and 8 bases separated the two germline ends. CDR3 length: 14 amino acids. CDR3 sequence reads: CASSLDYFTGELFF. The CDR3 DNA reads as TGTGCCAGCAGCTTGGACTACTTTACCGGGGAGCTGTTTTTT.

This chain uses TRBV28 with TRBJ2-7; 11 bases match TRBD1. Germline CDR1 and CDR2: MDHEN and SYDVKM. This CDR3 spans 16 amino acids. V lost 3 bases and J lost 7; bases outside the gene matches: 11. The CDR3 reads CASSLWRGQGEMEQYF. CDR3 nucleotide sequence: TGTGCCAGCAGTTTGTGGCGGGGACAGGGGGAGATGGAGCAGTACTTC.

The chain couples TRBV4-2 to TRBJ2-1; 7 nucleotides agree with TRBD2. The CDR3 has 14 residues. The germline CDR1 and CDR2 sequences are LGHNA and YNFKEQ. Germline trimming cut 1 base from V and 8 bases from J; bases unmatched to any gene: 5. The CDR3 protein is CASSQGPGGYEQFF. The CDR3 bases are TGTGCCAGCAGCCAAGGCCCGGGGGGTTATGAGCAGTTCTTC.